This TCR beta chain was found in a study of Tregs in tolerant kidney transplant recipients. Whole-study results and caveats: The small number of patients limits these findings pending further validation. Biological reproducibility was not directly addressed in this study.

Concerning this clone itself: Its antigen is still unknown. The read terminates 3 residues before the CDR3 end, so the remaining end is supplied by the germline J gene.

Unmatched junction bases numbered 4, after V lost 2 bases and J lost 0 bases. Germline CDR1 is LNHDA and CDR2 is SQIVND (reference sequence). CDR3 length equals 16 residues. Data came from immunoSEQ multiplex PCR; TCRdb stores just in-frame clones and leaves some out. This sample contains roughly 53,000 clones. The TCR sequence derives from a human donor who received a combined kidney and bone marrow transplant. V gene TRBV19 combines with J gene TRBJ2-1; 7 nucleotides line up with TRBD2. The sample consisted of CD4+ T cells from blood, taken before the transplant. CDR3 DNA, as far as it was read: TGTGCCAGTAGTATATCTAGCGGCAGCTCCTACAATGAG. Translation gives CASSISSGSSYNE. The entire CDR3 is CASSISSGSSYNEQFF.